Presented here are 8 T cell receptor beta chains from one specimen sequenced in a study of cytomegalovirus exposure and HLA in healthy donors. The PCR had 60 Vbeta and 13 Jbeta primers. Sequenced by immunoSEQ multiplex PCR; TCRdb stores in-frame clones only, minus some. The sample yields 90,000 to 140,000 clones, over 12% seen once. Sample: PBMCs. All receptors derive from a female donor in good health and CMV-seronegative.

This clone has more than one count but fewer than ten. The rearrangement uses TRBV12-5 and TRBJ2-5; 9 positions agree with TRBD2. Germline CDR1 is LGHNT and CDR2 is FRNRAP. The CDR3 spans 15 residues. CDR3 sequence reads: CAVGVERGAWETQYF. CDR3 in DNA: TGTGCCGTCGGCGTAGAGCGGGGGGCCTGGGAGACCCAGTACTTC.

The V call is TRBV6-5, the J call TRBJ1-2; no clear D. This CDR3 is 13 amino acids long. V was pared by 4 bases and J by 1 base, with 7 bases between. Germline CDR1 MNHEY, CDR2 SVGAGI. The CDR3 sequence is CASSFGLNYGYTF. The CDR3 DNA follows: TGTGCCAGCAGTTTTGGGCTTAACTATGGCTACACCTTC.

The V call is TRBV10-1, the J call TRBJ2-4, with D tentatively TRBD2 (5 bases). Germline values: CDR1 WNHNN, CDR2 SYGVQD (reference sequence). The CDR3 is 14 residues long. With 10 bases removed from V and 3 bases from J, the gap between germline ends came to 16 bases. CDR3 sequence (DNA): TGCGCCATCTCTATTTCCCGGGGCAAAAACATTCAGTACTTC. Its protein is CAISISRGKNIQYF.

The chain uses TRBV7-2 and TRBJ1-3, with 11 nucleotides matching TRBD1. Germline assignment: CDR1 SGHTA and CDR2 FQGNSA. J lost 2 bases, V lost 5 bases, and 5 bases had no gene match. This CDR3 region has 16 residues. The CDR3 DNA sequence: TGTGCCAGCAGCACCGGGACAGGGGGAGCTGGAAACACCATATATTTT. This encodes CASSTGTGGAGNTIYF.

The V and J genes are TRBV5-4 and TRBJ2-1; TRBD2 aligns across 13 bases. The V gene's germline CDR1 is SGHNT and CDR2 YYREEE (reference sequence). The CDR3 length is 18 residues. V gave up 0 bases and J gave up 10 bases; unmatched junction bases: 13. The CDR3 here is CASSLGGTSGALTGEQFF. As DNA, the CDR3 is TGTGCCAGCAGCTTGGGCGGGACTAGCGGGGCCCTCACGGGGGAGCAGTTCTTC.

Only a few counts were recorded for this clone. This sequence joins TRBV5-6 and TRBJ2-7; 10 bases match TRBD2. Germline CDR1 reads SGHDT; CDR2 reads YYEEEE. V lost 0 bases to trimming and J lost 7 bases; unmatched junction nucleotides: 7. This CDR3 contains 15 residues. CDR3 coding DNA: TGTGCCAGCAGCTTGGTCTCTAGCGGGGGAGGGGAGCAGTACTTC. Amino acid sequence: CASSLVSSGGGEQYF.

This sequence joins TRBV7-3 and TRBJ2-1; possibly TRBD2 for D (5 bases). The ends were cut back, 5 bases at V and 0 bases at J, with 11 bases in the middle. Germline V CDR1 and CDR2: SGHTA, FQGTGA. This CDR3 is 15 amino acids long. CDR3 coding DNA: TGTGCCAGCAGCGAGGGAAGGAGCTCCTACAATGAGCAGTTCTTC. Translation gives CASSEGRSSYNEQFF. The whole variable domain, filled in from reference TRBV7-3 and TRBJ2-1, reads GAGVSQTPSNKVTEKGKYVELRCDPISGHTALYWYRQSLGQGPEFLIYFQGTGAADDSGLPNDRFFAVRPEGSVSTLKIQRTERGDSAVYLCASSEGRSSYNEQFFGPGTRLTVL.

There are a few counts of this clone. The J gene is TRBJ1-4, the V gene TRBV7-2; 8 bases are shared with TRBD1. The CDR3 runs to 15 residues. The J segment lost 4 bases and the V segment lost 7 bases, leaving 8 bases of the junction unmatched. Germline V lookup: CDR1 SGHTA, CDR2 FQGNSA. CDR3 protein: CASIPTGGLNEKLFF. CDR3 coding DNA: TGTGCCAGCATCCCTACAGGGGGTCTTAATGAAAAACTGTTTTTT. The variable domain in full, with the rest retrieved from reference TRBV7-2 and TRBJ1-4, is GAGVSQSPSNKVTEKGKDVELRCDPISGHTALYWYRQSLGQGLEFLIYFQGNSAPDKSGLPSDRFSAERTGGSVSTLTIQRTQQEDSAVYLCASIPTGGLNEKLFFGSGTQLSVL.